This TCR beta chain derives from a study of PD-L1 blockade in urothelial cancer. Overall study: Men with urothelial cancer arising in the bladder made up about 85% of the roughly 29 patients. After treatment start, blood was analyzed at 3 weeks (second dose) and at 6 weeks. The median number of T cells present in blood samples was under 150,000.

Documented time point: peripheral blood 6 weeks after treatment start. Germline-derived CDR1 and CDR2 are MDHEN and SYDVKM. The germline V and J ends were trimmed by 6 bases and 1 base, with 13 bases remaining between them. The CDR3 consists of 14 residues. The protocol was immunoSEQ multiplex PCR, while the TCRdb copy is restricted to in-frame clones and leaves out a portion. This table holds roughly 42,000 clones, about 89% found once. Turning to this clone: Its antigen is as yet unknown.

Findings of the study overall: Better survival was forecast by a pretreatment blood TCR clonality below the median.

V gene TRBV28 combines with J gene TRBJ2-7; perhaps TRBD1 as D (6 bases). The TCR originated in a man aged 65 to 85 with urothelial cancer. The material sequenced was PBMCs, taken around atezolizumab (anti-PD-L1) treatment. The DNA of the CDR3 is TGTGCCAGCAGCCCCACAGGGAAATCCTACGAGCAGTACTTC. Encoded protein: CASSPTGKSYEQYF.